This passage covers 10 T cell receptor beta chains from one sample sequenced in a study of identical twins. MiXCR was run by TCRdb on the 5' RACE reads, yielding one entry per CDR3 protein. The sample lists approximately 630,000 distinct CDR3 sequences; 7.1% were seen once. The same sample was also studied in work on yellow fever vaccine responses in identical twins.

What was sequenced was PBMCs. These receptors were taken from a woman aged 18-29 years in good health.

This clonotype was observed a handful of times. V gene TRBV5-4 combines with J gene TRBJ2-7; unclear D gene. CDR3 length equals 14 residues. CDR1 is SGHNT, CDR2 YYREEE, per germline (reference sequence). V gave up 0 bases and J gave up 6 bases, with 13 bases separating them. The chain's CDR3 is CASSLGVGTSEQYF. As DNA, the CDR3 is TGTGCCAGCAGCTTGGGAGTCGGTACGAGCGAGCAGTACTTC.

In this sample, this clonotype turned up many times. The V call is TRBV12-3 or TRBV12-4, the J call TRBJ2-3, with D unresolved. Trimming stripped 5 bases from V and 0 bases from J, with 9 bases between. The CDR3 consists of 14 residues. The CDR3 DNA follows: TGTGCCAGCAGTCCCCTACAGAGCACAGATACGCAGTATTTT. Its translation is CASSPLQSTDTQYF.

The rearrangement links TRBV5-1 to TRBJ1-1, with TRBD1 as a possible D gene (5 bases). This CDR3 has 14 amino acids. Between the trimmed V and J ends, which lost 7 bases and 5 bases, there was a span of 18 bases. Looked up from germline, CDR1 is SGHRS and CDR2 is YFSETQ. The CDR3 sequence: CASDLGGGVTEAFF. The DNA for the CDR3 is TGCGCCAGCGACCTGGGGGGGGGAGTTACTGAAGCTTTCTTT. Together with reference TRBV5-1 and TRBJ1-1, the CDR3 gives the full variable domain: KAGVTQTPRYLIKTRGQQVTLSCSPISGHRSVSWYQQTPGQGLQFLFEYFSETQRNKGNFPGRFSGRQFSNSRSEMNVSTLELGDSALYLCASDLGGGVTEAFFGQGTRLTVV.

The genes are TRBV6-5 and TRBJ1-1; a possible D gene is TRBD1 (6 bases). Trimming shortened V by 0 bases and J by 1 base, and 18 bases separated the two germline ends. The germline V gene has CDR1 MNHEY and CDR2 SVGAGI. This CDR3 comprises 18 residues. The CDR3: CASSYSATPGATNTEAFF. In DNA form, the CDR3 reads TGTGCCAGCAGTTACTCCGCGACCCCAGGGGCAACGAACACTGAAGCTTTCTTT.

There are many counts of this clonotype. The chain has TRBV12-3 or TRBV12-4 and TRBJ2-2, with D possibly being TRBD1 (7 bases). Trimming took 3 bases from V and 5 from J, leaving 16 bases between them. The CDR3 runs 16 residues. The CDR3 DNA follows: TGTGCCAGCAGTTTGATCCCACAGGGGAGGACCGGGGAGCTGTTTTTT. Encoded protein: CASSLIPQGRTGELFF.

V gene TRBV20-1 combines with J gene TRBJ2-7, with TRBD1 as a possible D gene (5 bases). Germline V gives CDR1 DFQATT, CDR2 SNEGSKA (reference sequence). The CDR3 is 12 residues long. Trimming removed 3 bases from V and 0 bases from J, with 6 bases in between. In DNA form, the CDR3 reads TGCAGTGCTAGGGACATCTCCTACGAGCAGTACTTC. Residues: CSARDISYEQYF.

The chain uses TRBV7-9 and TRBJ2-4; D perhaps matches TRBD2 (6 bases). The CDR3 spans 16 residues. Trimming pared 1 base from V and 0 bases from J, leaving 10 bases between. Germline lookup yields CDR1 SEHNR and CDR2 FQNEAQ (reference sequence). The CDR3 DNA follows: TGTGCCAGCAGCTTAGTCGGGGGACTAGCCAAAAACATTCAGTACTTC. Its protein is CASSLVGGLAKNIQYF.

V is TRBV4-1 and J is TRBJ2-7; possible D gene TRBD1, 6 bases. V lost 5 bases and J 2 bases, leaving 10 bases between the germline ends. Germline CDR1 and CDR2: MGHRA and YSYEKL. The CDR3 contains 13 residues. The CDR3 protein is CASSWDTPYEQYF. The CDR3 DNA reads as TGCGCCAGCAGCTGGGACACCCCCTACGAGCAGTACTTC.

This chain links TRBV27 with TRBJ2-1, with D unresolved. The ends were cut back, 5 bases at V and 6 bases at J, with 8 bases in the middle. CDR1 is MNHEY, CDR2 SMNVEV, per germline (reference sequence). The CDR3 is 12 amino acids. CDR3 residues: CASSGFLNEQFF. The CDR3 DNA reads TGTGCCAGCAGTGGGTTTCTCAATGAGCAGTTCTTC.

This clonotype was counted ten times or more. The V call is TRBV28, the J call TRBJ2-1; 11 bases are shared with TRBD2. V dropped 2 bases and J dropped 5; count of bases not matched to a gene: 2. CDR1 and CDR2 (germline): MDHEN, SYDVKM. The CDR3 is made up of 15 amino acids. Here the CDR3 reads CASSLGGLADNEQFF. The CDR3 nucleotides read TGTGCCAGCAGTTTAGGGGGACTAGCGGACAATGAGCAGTTCTTC.